This T cell receptor (beta chain) is from a study of blood T cells in healthy people across ages (dated by TCRdb to the mid-2010s). In terms of the full investigation: Template switching captured roughly one uniquely barcoded TCR beta cDNA molecule per two T cells in model experiments. To track age-related changes in TCR beta repertoire diversity, the study relied on deep sequencing normalized with unique cDNA molecular identifiers. The donors were divided into four age groups: young (average around 16 years), middle-aged (about 40), aged (roughly 60) and long-lived (about 80). To avoid experimental bias, donors of different ages were randomly spread across the sequencing lanes. Using the same blood draw, the study looked at two additional independent replicas of 1 million unique cDNA reads for two donors, one aged 18 to 30 and the other aged 80 or older.

Systemically healthy Caucasian individuals from Russia, around 39 in total and aged roughly 6 to 100 years, were included as donors. About 9.1 milliliters of peripheral blood were collected from each donor into EDTA-treated Vacutainer tubes. Ficoll-Paque density-gradient centrifugation was used to isolate PBMCs, with at least 7 million obtained per sample. Trizol reagent was used to extract total RNA from the PBMCs, yielding at least 6 micrograms per sample. For every donor, an aliquot of PBMCs went through flow cytometry to measure the percentages of naive CD45RAhigh/CD27high T cells. Libraries were constructed by 5' RACE. Instrument on record: Illumina HiSeq 2500. The second PCR ran for about 6 to 12 cycles and used a J-beta primer mix along with a sample-barcoded 5' primer. A template-switch 5' adaptor carrying 12 random nucleotides introduced a unique molecular identifier onto each TCR beta cDNA molecule. Each sample yielded at least 3 million CDR3-containing paired-end reads. First-strand cDNA synthesis was performed from all RNA using the Mint cDNA synthesis kit, with priming by a TRBC-specific oligonucleotide. After uracil-DNA glycosylase treatment, a first 18-cycle PCR used universal primers M1SS and BC2_uni_R on all cDNA. As for the authors' bioinformatics: For normalization, 1 million high-quality reads were randomly selected from each sample, with every read carrying a distinct molecular identifier. Reads with shared molecular identifiers were discarded instead of being binned into consensus sequences. CDR3 identification, clonotype clustering and error correction used MiTCR with a Q25 quality threshold and the strictest error-elimination algorithm. Lower-bound total TCR beta diversity was estimated with a nonparametric unseen species model using Euler transformation. TCRdb took the public reads, trimmed them with fastp at Q25, ran MiXCR for clone calling and kept in-frame beta chains. Entries are consolidated by CDR3 protein sequence, retaining the most common genes and DNA. These V and J calls derive from TCRdb rather than the authors' analysis. For this sample the table gives some 1.1 million distinct CDR3 sequences, of which 35% to 40% were detected only once. Under 15% of the sample rests with the top ten.

Deletion took 3 bases off V and 2 bases off J, with a span of 15 bases between the germline ends. Looking up the germline V gene yields CDR1 SGHDN and CDR2 FVKESK. The CDR3 runs 16 residues from the cysteine to the phenylalanine. Only CDR3 DNA remains: 48 bases, in frame from the first base. Study-level results and caveats: Donor CMV infection status was unknown, potentially confounding age-related changes in expanded clonotypes. Estimates of total diversity from one million sequenced T cells were regarded as lower bounds and underestimates. As age increased, observed TCR beta diversity per million T cells dropped in a roughly linear way, and a significant reduction was already evident by age about 36. Conclusive comparison of naive and antigen-experienced compartments was prevented by the profiling of bulk unsorted PBMCs. A strong correlation was found between observed TCR beta diversity and the percentage of naive T cells measured by flow cytometry. Compared with the aged group, more naive CD4+ T cells, fewer expanded clones and increased TCR diversity were shown by the long-lived group, suggesting age selection.

Comments on this clonotype: Its antigen remains undetermined. Per-base qualities were not stored, and no clone one base away is much larger.

Input material: blood. This TCR was recovered from a man aged 18 to 30 in good health. The chain is encoded by TRBV14 joined to TRBJ2-3; the D region possibly corresponds to TRBD2 (5 bases align). Here the CDR3 is given as CASSQLGLKDTDTQYF. The base sequence is TGTGCCAGCAGCCAGCTAGGACTGAAAGACACAGATACGCAGTATTTT. The entire variable domain, with the stretches around the CDR3 drawn from the reference TRBV14 and TRBJ2-3 proteins, is EAGVTQFPSHSVIEKGQTVTLRCDPISGHDNLYWYRRVMGKEIKFLLHFVKESKQDESGMPNNRFLAERTGGTYSTLKVQPAELEDSGVYFCASSQLGLKDTDTQYFGPGTRLTVL.